These 29 T cell receptor beta chains came from one sample sequenced in a study of human T cells and chemical hapten exposure (dated by TCRdb to the early 2020s). The receptor library was made with RACE. Instrument used: NextSeq 500. TCRdb handled the public reads itself, with Q25 trimming in fastp and clone calling in MiXCR, and kept productive beta chains. Every entry covers one CDR3 protein and lists the most common genes and DNA from its rows. The table for this sample lists 280,000 or so distinct CDR3 sequences; roughly 7.4% of them were counted only once. 0.9% to 1.5% of the sample lies in the top ten. The sample's time point label, decoded: pre-sensitization, week 0. The treatment or condition tag for this specimen amounts to: therapeutic diphenylcyclopropenone sensitization with weekly scalp DPC. The sample here was whole blood, taken in connection with sensitization to the hapten diphenylcyclopropenone (DPC). These receptors originate from a man between 18 and 35 years old with alopecia areata. Some clones in this sample may be carry-over from other donors' samples.

The rearrangement links TRBV6-2 or TRBV6-3 to TRBJ2-7; TRBD2 is a possible D gene (5 bases). The ends were cut back, 5 bases at V and 4 bases at J, with 9 bases in the middle. This CDR3 has 12 amino acids. Germline assignment: CDR1 MNHEY and CDR2 SVGEGT. CDR3 region: CASSRGLYEQYF. The CDR3 region has the DNA TGTGCCAGCAGTCGCGGGCTATACGAGCAGTACTTC.

The chain is built from TRBV20-1 and TRBJ2-2; TRBD1 is a possible D gene (5 bases). The V gene's germline CDR1 is DFQATT and CDR2 SNEGSKA (reference sequence). CDR3 size: 16 residues. V lost 3 bases and J lost 0, with 14 bases in between. The CDR3 protein is CSARPPGYANTGELFF. The CDR3 DNA sequence: TGCAGTGCTAGGCCCCCAGGGTACGCGAACACCGGGGAGCTGTTTTTT.

This clonotype was counted ten times or more. CDR3 DNA sequence: TGCGCCAGCAGCACCCGGGACTTCTCCACAGATACGCAGTATTTT. Encoded protein: CASSTRDFSTDTQYF. V usage is TRBV4-3 and J usage is TRBJ2-3, with D maybe TRBD2 (6 bases). The CDR3 runs to 15 residues. V lost 5 bases and J lost 2, with 14 bases in between. The germline V gene has CDR1 LGHNA and CDR2 YSLEER.

This clonotype was observed a handful of times. The genes are TRBV3-1 and TRBJ2-2; tentatively, D is TRBD1 (5 bases). Looked up from germline, CDR1 is LGHDT and CDR2 is YNNKEL (reference sequence). Trimming removed 6 bases from V and 13 bases from J, with 12 bases in between. The CDR3 runs to 11 residues. The CDR3 sequence is CASSYSGWLFF. The CDR3 DNA reads TGTGCCAGCAGTTATTCAGGGTGGCTGTTTTTT.

This clonotype was recorded at least ten times. The chain combines TRBV20-1 with TRBJ2-3; D is uncertain. The CDR3 is 15 amino acids. V was shortened by 0 bases and J by 2 bases, with 12 bases between the two germline ends. The germline V gene has CDR1 DFQATT and CDR2 SNEGSKA (reference sequence). CDR3 in DNA: TGCAGTGCTAGAGATCCCGCGACTTCCACAGATACGCAGTATTTT. This gives the protein CSARDPATSTDTQYF.

The table lists this clonotype with a few counts. V is TRBV7-9 and J is TRBJ1-4; D perhaps matches TRBD1 (5 bases). CDR1 and CDR2 from the germline V gene are SEHNR and FQNEAQ (reference sequence). CDR3 length equals 16 residues. V lost 7 bases, J lost 4 bases, and 19 bases lay in between. As DNA, the CDR3 is TGTGCCAGCAAACCCCGCGGGGGAGGGGTTAATGAAAAACTGTTTTTT. Its protein product is CASKPRGGGVNEKLFF.

The chain uses TRBV12-3 or TRBV12-4 and TRBJ2-4; possible D gene TRBD1, 5 bases. The V gene lost 0 bases and the J gene lost 0 bases, with 9 bases spanning the gap. The CDR3 is made up of 16 amino acids. CDR3 DNA sequence: TGTGCCAGCAGTTTAGCCCAACAGGTAGCCAAAAACATTCAGTACTTC. Residues: CASSLAQQVAKNIQYF.

This clonotype was seen more than once but under ten times. This chain links TRBV29-1 with TRBJ2-7; D is unresolved. The CDR3 has 10 residues. Trimming shortened V by 4 bases and J by 3 bases, and 4 bases separated the two germline ends. CDR1 and CDR2 from the germline V gene are SQVTM and ANQGSEA. Written as DNA, the CDR3 is TGCAGCGTTGTCGACTACGAGCAGTACTTC. Protein product: CSVVDYEQYF.

This clonotype showed up many times. V gene TRBV7-6 combines with J gene TRBJ2-7; D is perhaps TRBD2 (6 bases). Germline assignment: CDR1 SGHVS and CDR2 FNYEAQ. The CDR3 is made up of 13 amino acids. V lost 5 bases and J 7 bases, leaving 15 bases between the germline ends. The CDR3 bases are TGTGCCAGCAGCCCGGGCCTTGGAGGGGAGCAGTACGTC. As protein: CASSPGLGGEQYV.

This clonotype was seen at least ten times. The rearrangement joins TRBV7-9 to TRBJ2-7; 7 bases agree with TRBD2. With 4 bases clipped from V and 3 bases from J, the junction kept 12 bases outside the gene matches. The V gene's germline CDR1 is SEHNR and CDR2 FQNEAQ (reference sequence). This CDR3 has 16 amino acids. CDR3 protein: CASSSRSGTNNYEQYF. In DNA, the CDR3 is TGTGCCAGCAGCTCTCGATCCGGGACTAACAACTACGAGCAGTACTTC.

This clonotype was seen a handful of times. The rearrangement links TRBV9 to TRBJ2-3, with D unclear. V was pared by 5 bases and J by 4 bases, with 17 bases between. The CDR3 contains 15 residues. Germline lookup yields CDR1 SGDLS and CDR2 YYNGEE. The CDR3 DNA follows: TGTGCCAGCAGAGATAATAGGCTGGCCTCAGATACGCAGTATTTT. This translates into CASRDNRLASDTQYF.

This clonotype has a count of ten or more. J is TRBJ1-2 and V is TRBV12-3 or TRBV12-4; no reliable D call. This CDR3 is 11 amino acids long. Trimming cost V 5 bases and J 2 bases, with 3 bases left between them. Written as DNA, the CDR3 is TGTGCCAGCAGTCAAAACTATGGCTACACCTTC. Protein: CASSQNYGYTF.

The V and J genes are TRBV28 and TRBJ2-7, with 11 bases matching TRBD1. CDR3 length equals 16 residues. CDR1 and CDR2 (germline): MDHEN, SYDVKM. V was pared by 3 bases and J by 4 bases, with 8 bases of the junction left unmatched. CDR3 loop: CASSFYDGQGAYEQYF. CDR3 in DNA: TGTGCCAGCAGTTTCTACGACGGACAGGGGGCTTACGAGCAGTACTTC.

This clonotype turned up a few times. The CDR3 loop reads CAISELRPGNTIYF. The CDR3, as DNA: TGTGCCATCAGTGAGCTGAGACCTGGAAACACCATATATTTT. The rearrangement uses TRBV10-3 and TRBJ1-3; D is unclear. Germline CDR1 reads ENHRY; CDR2 reads SYGVKD. The length of the CDR3 is 14 residues. Trimming took 2 bases from V and 2 from J, leaving 7 bases between them.

This clonotype was detected only a few times. J is TRBJ2-5 and V is TRBV5-1, with 9 bases lining up with TRBD1. The J segment lost 5 bases and the V segment lost 5 bases, leaving 10 bases of the junction unmatched. CDR1 is SGHRS and CDR2 is YFSETQ in the germline V gene. This CDR3 has 15 amino acids. CDR3 in DNA: TGCGCCAGCAGGATCGACAGGGGGTTCGGGGAGACCCAGTACTTC. Residues: CASRIDRGFGETQYF.

This clonotype was picked up a small number of times. This chain links TRBV29-1 with TRBJ2-3; 8 nucleotides agree with TRBD2. V trimming: 3 bases; J trimming: 1 base; junction bases outside the gene matches: 6. The CDR3 is 15 residues long. Germline assignment: CDR1 SQVTM and CDR2 ANQGSEA. CDR3 loop: CSVDQAGGGTDTQYF. In nucleotides, the CDR3 is TGCAGCGTTGATCAGGCGGGGGGTGGCACAGATACGCAGTATTTT.

This clonotype was recorded many times. The V gene is TRBV29-1, the J gene TRBJ2-5; the D gene is possibly TRBD1 (6 bases). Germline CDR1 SQVTM, CDR2 ANQGSEA. The CDR3 runs 13 residues. The V end lost 4 bases, the J end lost 7 bases, and 16 bases lay between the germline ends. CDR3 coding DNA: TGCAGCGTTGGGACAGTGCAAGAAGGGACCCAGTACTTC. This codes for CSVGTVQEGTQYF. The complete variable domain, with remaining parts taken from reference TRBV29-1 and TRBJ2-5, reads SAVISQKPSRDICQRGTSLTIQCQVDSQVTMMFWYRQQPGQSLTLIATANQGSEATYESGFVIDKFPISRPNLTFSTLTVSNMSPEDSSIYLCSVGTVQEGTQYFGPGTRLLVL.

The rearrangement uses TRBV20-1 and TRBJ1-3, with D unresolved. The V and J ends lost 6 bases and 8 bases respectively, with 11 bases between them. Germline-derived CDR1 and CDR2 are DFQATT and SNEGSKA (reference sequence). The CDR3 is 11 amino acids. The CDR3 loop is CSATKSDTIYF. CDR3 bases: TGCAGTGCGACGAAGAGTGACACCATATATTTT.

The chain uses TRBV5-1 and TRBJ2-7; 7 nucleotides agree with TRBD1. Trimming removed 0 bases from V and 3 bases from J; junction bases left unmatched: 6. This CDR3 spans 15 amino acids. CDR1 is SGHRS, CDR2 YFSETQ, per germline. CDR3 in DNA: TGCGCCAGCAGCTTGGCTTCGGGACAGATCTACGAGCAGTACGTC. Its protein product is CASSLASGQIYEQYV.

The rearrangement links TRBV20-1 to TRBJ1-6; D remains unclear. The CDR3 covers 15 residues. Germline V gene lookup returns CDR1 DFQATT and CDR2 SNEGSKA (reference sequence). Trimming left V 0 bases short and J 7 bases short, with 13 bases between. CDR3 DNA: TGCAGTGCTAGAGATATGCCGGGTGGGAATTCACCCCTCCACTTT. Protein: CSARDMPGGNSPLHF.

This clonotype occurred a few times. The chain uses TRBV12-3 or TRBV12-4 and TRBJ1-6, with 7 bases that match TRBD1. The J segment lost 9 bases and the V segment lost 3 bases, leaving 5 bases of the junction unmatched. The CDR3 is made up of 14 amino acids. CDR3 sequence: CASSFTGVSSPLHF. In nucleotides, the CDR3 is TGTGCCAGCAGTTTCACAGGGGTCAGTTCACCCCTCCACTTT.

J is TRBJ2-3 and V is TRBV7-9, with a possible D match to TRBD2 (5 bases). This CDR3 spans 15 amino acids. The V end was cut by 3 bases, the J end by 6 bases, with 16 bases between. Germline values: CDR1 SEHNR, CDR2 FQNEAQ (reference sequence). The DNA for the CDR3 is TGTGCCAGCAGCTTCACTAGGGCAGAGAAGGATACGCAGTATTTT. This translates into CASSFTRAEKDTQYF. The full variable domain, its missing parts supplied by reference TRBV7-9 and TRBJ2-3, is DTGVSQNPRHKITKRGQNVTFRCDPISEHNRLYWYRQTLGQGPEFLTYFQNEAQLEKSRLLSDRFSAERPKGSFSTLEIQRTEQGDSAMYLCASSFTRAEKDTQYFGPGTRLTVL.

For this clonotype: A much larger clone sits a single nucleotide away, making a read error possible. The chain links TRBV6-6 to TRBJ2-1; 8 bases match TRBD2. The CDR3 consists of 17 residues. Per germline, CDR1 MNHNY and CDR2 SVGAGI (reference sequence). CDR3 residues: CANSWSSGAQGNNEQFF. CDR3 DNA sequence: TGTGCCAACAGTTGGAGTAGCGGGGCCCAAGGGAACAATGAGCAGTTCTTC.

There are a few counts of this clonotype. The V call is TRBV5-4, the J call TRBJ1-4; D call uncertain. Trimming took 4 bases from V and 8 from J, leaving 12 bases between them. Germline V gene data show CDR1 as SGHNT and CDR2 as YYREEE (reference sequence). CDR3 length: 13 residues. The CDR3 loop reads CASSRETREKLFF. The CDR3 nucleotides read TGTGCCAGCAGCAGAGAGACGAGGGAAAAACTGTTTTTT.

This clonotype was found a few times. The genes are TRBV6-2 or TRBV6-3 and TRBJ1-1; 8 bases fit TRBD1. This CDR3 has 16 amino acids. The germline V gene has CDR1 MNHEY and CDR2 SVGEGT. The V and J ends lost 3 bases and 3 bases, in that order; junction bases with no gene match: 9. The CDR3 bases are TGTGCCAGCAGTTATTCCGGACAGGGCGGGGACACTGAAGCTTTCTTT. Translated, it gives CASSYSGQGGDTEAFF.

The V gene is TRBV11-3, the J gene TRBJ2-1, with a tentative D call TRBD2 (6 bases). Germline lookup yields CDR1 SGHNT and CDR2 YENEEA. Trimming cost V 0 bases and J 9 bases, with 12 bases left between them. There are 14 residues in the CDR3. This chain's CDR3 is CASSLDPGESEQFF. As DNA, the CDR3 is TGTGCCAGCAGCTTAGATCCGGGGGAGAGTGAGCAGTTCTTC.

The chain is built from TRBV7-9 and TRBJ2-3; D gene ambiguous. There are 15 residues in the CDR3. Germline lookup yields CDR1 SEHNR and CDR2 FQNEAQ (reference sequence). V was pared by 6 bases and J by 3 bases, with 16 bases between. This chain's CDR3 is CASSLDNRITDTQYF. The CDR3 DNA follows: TGTGCCAGCAGTCTAGACAACCGAATAACAGATACGCAGTATTTT. Full variable domain (outside the CDR3, taken from reference TRBV7-9 and TRBJ2-3): DTGVSQNPRHKITKRGQNVTFRCDPISEHNRLYWYRQTLGQGPEFLTYFQNEAQLEKSRLLSDRFSAERPKGSFSTLEIQRTEQGDSAMYLCASSLDNRITDTQYFGPGTRLTVL.

In this sample, this clonotype turned up a few times. The chain employs TRBV15 and TRBJ2-5; 11 bases line up with TRBD2. The V gene's germline CDR1 is LNHNV and CDR2 YYDKDF (reference sequence). This CDR3 has 19 residues. V shed 2 bases, J shed 5 bases, and the junction held 16 bases outside the gene matches. CDR3 sequence (DNA): TGTGCCACCAGCAGATCAAGAATAGCGGGGGGGCGAAGGTATGAGACCCAGTACTTC. Translation: CATSRSRIAGGRRYETQYF.

The sample holds many counts of this clonotype. This chain uses TRBV7-9 with TRBJ1-1; no reliable D call. This CDR3 contains 12 residues. V was shortened by 5 bases and J by 0 bases, with 4 bases between the two germline ends. Looked up from germline, CDR1 is SEHNR and CDR2 is FQNEAQ (reference sequence). The DNA for the CDR3 is TGTGCCAGCAGCGCATTGAACACTGAAGCTTTCTTT. It encodes CASSALNTEAFF.